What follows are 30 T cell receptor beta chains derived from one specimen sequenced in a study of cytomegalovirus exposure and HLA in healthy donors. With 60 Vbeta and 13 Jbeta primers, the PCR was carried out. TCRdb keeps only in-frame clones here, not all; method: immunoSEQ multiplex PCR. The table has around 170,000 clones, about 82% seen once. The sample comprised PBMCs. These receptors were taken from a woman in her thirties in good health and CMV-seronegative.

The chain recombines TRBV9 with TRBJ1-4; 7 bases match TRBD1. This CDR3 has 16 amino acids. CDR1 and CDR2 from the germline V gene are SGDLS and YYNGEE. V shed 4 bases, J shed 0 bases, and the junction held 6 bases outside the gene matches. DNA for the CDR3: TGTGCCAGCAGCAAGGACAGGCTTGCAACTAATGAAAAACTGTTTTTT. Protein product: CASSKDRLATNEKLFF.

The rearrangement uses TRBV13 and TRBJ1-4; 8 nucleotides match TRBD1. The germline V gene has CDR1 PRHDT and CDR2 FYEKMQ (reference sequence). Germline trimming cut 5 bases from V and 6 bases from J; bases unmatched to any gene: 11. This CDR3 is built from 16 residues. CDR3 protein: CASSIGRTGSHEKLFF. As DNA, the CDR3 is TGTGCCAGCAGCATCGGGCGGACAGGGTCGCATGAAAAACTGTTTTTT.

CDR3: CASSLQGEEEAFF. DNA for the CDR3: TGCGCCAGCAGCTTGCAAGGGGAAGAGGAAGCTTTCTTT. The chain has TRBV5-1 and TRBJ1-1; tentatively, D is TRBD1 (5 bases). V lost 1 base to trimming and J lost 8 bases, with 12 bases between them. This CDR3 is built from 13 residues. Germline V lookup: CDR1 SGHRS, CDR2 YFSETQ.

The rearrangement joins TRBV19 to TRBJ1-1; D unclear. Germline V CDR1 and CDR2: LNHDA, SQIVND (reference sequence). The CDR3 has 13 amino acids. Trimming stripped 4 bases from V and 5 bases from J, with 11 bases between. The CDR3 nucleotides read TGTGCCAGTAGTACCCTAATGAGGACTGAAGCTTTCTTT. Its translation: CASSTLMRTEAFF.

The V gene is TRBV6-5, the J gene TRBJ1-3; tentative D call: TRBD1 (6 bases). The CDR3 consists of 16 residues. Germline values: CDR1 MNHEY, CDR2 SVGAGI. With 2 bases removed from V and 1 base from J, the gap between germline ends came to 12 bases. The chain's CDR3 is CASSYTGTRSGNTIYF. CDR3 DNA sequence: TGTGCCAGCAGTTACACAGGGACGAGGTCTGGAAACACCATATATTTT.

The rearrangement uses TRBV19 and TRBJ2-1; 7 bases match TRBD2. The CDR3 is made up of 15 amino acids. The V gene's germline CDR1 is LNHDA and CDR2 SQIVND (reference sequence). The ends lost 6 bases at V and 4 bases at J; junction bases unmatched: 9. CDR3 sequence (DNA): TGTGCCAGTAGCACTGTGGGGGGGTCTTACAATGAGCAGTTCTTC. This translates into CASSTVGGSYNEQFF.

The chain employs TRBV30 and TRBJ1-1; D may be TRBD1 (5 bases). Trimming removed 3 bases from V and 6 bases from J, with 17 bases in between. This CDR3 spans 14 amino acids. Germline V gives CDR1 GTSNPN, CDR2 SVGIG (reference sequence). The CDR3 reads CAWSMGRGYAEAFF. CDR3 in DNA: TGTGCCTGGAGCATGGGACGGGGGTATGCTGAAGCTTTCTTT.

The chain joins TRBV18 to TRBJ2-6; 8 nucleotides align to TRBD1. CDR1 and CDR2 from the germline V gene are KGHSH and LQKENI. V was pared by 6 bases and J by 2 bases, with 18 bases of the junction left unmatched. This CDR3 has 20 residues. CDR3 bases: TGTGCCAGCTCCCCCACAACCGGGACAGGCTTATCGCCTGGGGCCAACGTCCTGACTTTC. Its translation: CASSPTTGTGLSPGANVLTF. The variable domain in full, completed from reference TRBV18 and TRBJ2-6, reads NAGVMQNPRHLVRRRGQEARLRCSPMKGHSHVYWYRQLPEEGLKFMVYLQKENIIDESGMPKERFSAEFPKEGPSILRIQQVVRGDSAAYFCASSPTTGTGLSPGANVLTFGAGSRLTVL.

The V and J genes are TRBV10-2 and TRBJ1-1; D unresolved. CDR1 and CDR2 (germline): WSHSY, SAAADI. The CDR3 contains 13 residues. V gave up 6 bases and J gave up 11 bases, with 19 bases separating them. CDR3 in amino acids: CASRAPGGAEAFF. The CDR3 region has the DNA TGCGCCAGCAGGGCTCCGGGAGGCGCCGAGGCTTTCTTT.

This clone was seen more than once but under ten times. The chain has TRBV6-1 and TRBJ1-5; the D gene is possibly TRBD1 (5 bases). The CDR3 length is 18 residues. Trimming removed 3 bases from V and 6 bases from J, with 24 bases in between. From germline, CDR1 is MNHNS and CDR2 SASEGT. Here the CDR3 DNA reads TGTGCCAGCAGTGATAGTTCTGGTCGACAGAAATCTGGTCAGCCCCAGCATTTT. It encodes CASSDSSGRQKSGQPQHF.

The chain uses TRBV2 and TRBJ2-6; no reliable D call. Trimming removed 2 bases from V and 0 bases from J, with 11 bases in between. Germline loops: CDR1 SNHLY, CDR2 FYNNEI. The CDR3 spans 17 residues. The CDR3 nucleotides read TGTGCCAGCAGTGAAAACCCTGCAGTCTCTGGGGCCAACGTCCTGACTTTC. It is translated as CASSENPAVSGANVLTF. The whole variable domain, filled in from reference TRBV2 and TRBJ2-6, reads EPEVTQTPSHQVTQMGQEVILRCVPISNHLYFYWYRQILGQKVEFLVSFYNNEISEKSEIFDDQFSVERPDGSNFTLKIRSTKLEDSAMYFCASSENPAVSGANVLTFGAGSRLTVL.

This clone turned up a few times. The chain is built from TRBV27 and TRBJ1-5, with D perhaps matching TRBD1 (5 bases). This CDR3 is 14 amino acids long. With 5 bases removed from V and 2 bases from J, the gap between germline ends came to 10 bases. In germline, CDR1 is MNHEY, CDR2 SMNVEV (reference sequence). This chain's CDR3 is CASSKTDGNQPQHF. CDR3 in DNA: TGTGCCAGCAGTAAGACAGACGGCAATCAGCCCCAGCATTTT.

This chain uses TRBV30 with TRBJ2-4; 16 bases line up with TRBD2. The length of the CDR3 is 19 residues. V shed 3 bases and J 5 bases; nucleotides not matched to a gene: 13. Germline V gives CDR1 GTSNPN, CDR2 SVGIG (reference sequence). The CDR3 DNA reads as TGTGCCTGGAGGGGTTCCGGGACTAGCGGGGGGGGTTTTGAAAACATTCAGTACTTC. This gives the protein CAWRGSGTSGGGFENIQYF.

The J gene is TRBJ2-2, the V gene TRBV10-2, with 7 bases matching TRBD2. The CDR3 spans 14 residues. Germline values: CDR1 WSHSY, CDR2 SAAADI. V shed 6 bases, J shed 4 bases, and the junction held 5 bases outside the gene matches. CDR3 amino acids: CASSAAGSTGELFF. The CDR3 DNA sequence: TGCGCCAGCAGCGCAGCGGGGTCCACCGGGGAGCTGTTTTTT.

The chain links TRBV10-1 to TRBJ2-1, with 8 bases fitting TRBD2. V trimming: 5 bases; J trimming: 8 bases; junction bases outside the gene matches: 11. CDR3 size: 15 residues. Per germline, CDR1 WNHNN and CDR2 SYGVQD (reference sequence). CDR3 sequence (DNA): TGCGCCAGCAGTTCTGTCGGGGGGGCCGGCGATGAGCAGTTCTTC. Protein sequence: CASSSVGGAGDEQFF.

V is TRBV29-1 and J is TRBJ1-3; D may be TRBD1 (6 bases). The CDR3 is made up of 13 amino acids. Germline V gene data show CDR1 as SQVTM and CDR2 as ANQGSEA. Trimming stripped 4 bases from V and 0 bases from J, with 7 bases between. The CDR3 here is CSVGGLSGNTIYF. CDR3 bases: TGCAGCGTTGGGGGGCTCTCTGGAAACACCATATATTTT. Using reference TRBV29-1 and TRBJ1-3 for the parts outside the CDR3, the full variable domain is SAVISQKPSRDICQRGTSLTIQCQVDSQVTMMFWYRQQPGQSLTLIATANQGSEATYESGFVIDKFPISRPNLTFSTLTVSNMSPEDSSIYLCSVGGLSGNTIYFGEGSWLTVV.

This CDR3 reads CASSSTGGAYNEQFF. The CDR3 nucleotides are TGTGCCAGCAGTTCGACAGGGGGCGCCTACAATGAGCAGTTCTTC. The chain is built from TRBV6-5 and TRBJ2-1, with 10 bases matching TRBD1. The germline V gene has CDR1 MNHEY and CDR2 SVGAGI. Trimming took 4 bases from V and 2 from J; bases not matched to a gene: 2. CDR3 length equals 15 residues.

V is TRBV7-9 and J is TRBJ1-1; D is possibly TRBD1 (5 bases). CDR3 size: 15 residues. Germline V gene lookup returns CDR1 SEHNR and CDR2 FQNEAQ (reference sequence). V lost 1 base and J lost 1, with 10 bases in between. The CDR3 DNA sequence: TGTGCCAGCAGCTTAGGATGGGGGGGGAACACTGAAGCTTTCTTT. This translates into CASSLGWGGNTEAFF.

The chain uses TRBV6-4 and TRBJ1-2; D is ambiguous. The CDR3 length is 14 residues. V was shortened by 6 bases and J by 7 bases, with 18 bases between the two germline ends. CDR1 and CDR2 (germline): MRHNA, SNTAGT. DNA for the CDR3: TGTGCCAGCAGCTCAACCCCTTTTGGCGGTGGCTACACCTTC. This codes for CASSSTPFGGGYTF.

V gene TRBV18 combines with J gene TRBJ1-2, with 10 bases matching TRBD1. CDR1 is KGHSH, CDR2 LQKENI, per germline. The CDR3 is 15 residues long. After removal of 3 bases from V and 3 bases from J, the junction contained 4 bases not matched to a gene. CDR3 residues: CASSPRTGGDYGYTF. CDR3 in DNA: TGTGCCAGCTCACCGAGGACAGGGGGGGACTATGGCTACACCTTC.

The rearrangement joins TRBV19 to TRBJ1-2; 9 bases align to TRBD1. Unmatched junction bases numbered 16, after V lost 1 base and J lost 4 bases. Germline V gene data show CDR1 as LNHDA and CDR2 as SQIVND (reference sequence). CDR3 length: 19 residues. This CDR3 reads CASSIAPGQGDPGVYGYTF. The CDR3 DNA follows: TGTGCCAGTAGTATAGCGCCGGGACAGGGAGACCCGGGGGTCTATGGCTACACCTTC.

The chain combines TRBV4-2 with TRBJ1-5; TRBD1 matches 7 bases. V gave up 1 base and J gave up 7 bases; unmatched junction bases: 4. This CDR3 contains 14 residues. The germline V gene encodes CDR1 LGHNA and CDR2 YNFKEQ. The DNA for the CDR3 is TGTGCCAGCAGCCAAGCGGGACAGCAACAGCCCCAGCATTTT. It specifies CASSQAGQQQPQHF.

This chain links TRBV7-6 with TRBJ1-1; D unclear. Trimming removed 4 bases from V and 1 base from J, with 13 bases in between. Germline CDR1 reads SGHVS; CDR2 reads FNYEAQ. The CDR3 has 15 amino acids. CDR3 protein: CASSSPEIANTEAFF. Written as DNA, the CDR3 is TGTGCCAGCAGCTCCCCGGAGATAGCGAACACTGAAGCTTTCTTT. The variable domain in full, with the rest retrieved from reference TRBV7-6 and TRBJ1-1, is GAGVSQSPRYKVTKRGQDVALRCDPISGHVSLYWYRQALGQGPEFLTYFNYEAQQDKSGLPNDRFSAERPEGSISTLTIQRTEQRDSAMYRCASSSPEIANTEAFFGQGTRLTVV.

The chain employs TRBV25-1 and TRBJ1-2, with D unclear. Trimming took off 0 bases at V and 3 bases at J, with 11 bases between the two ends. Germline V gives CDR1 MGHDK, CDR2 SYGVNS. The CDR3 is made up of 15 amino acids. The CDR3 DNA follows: TGTGCCAGCAGTGAATATGGAGGGTTCGACTATGGCTACACCTTC. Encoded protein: CASSEYGGFDYGYTF.

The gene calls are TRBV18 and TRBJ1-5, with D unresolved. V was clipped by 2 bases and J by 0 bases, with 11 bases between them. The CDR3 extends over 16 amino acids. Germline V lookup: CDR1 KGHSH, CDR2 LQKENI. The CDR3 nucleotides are TGTGCCAGCTCACCATCGACTAGTTATAGCAATCAGCCCCAGCATTTT. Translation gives CASSPSTSYSNQPQHF. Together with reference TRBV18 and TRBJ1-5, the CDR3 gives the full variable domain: NAGVMQNPRHLVRRRGQEARLRCSPMKGHSHVYWYRQLPEEGLKFMVYLQKENIIDESGMPKERFSAEFPKEGPSILRIQQVVRGDSAAYFCASSPSTSYSNQPQHFGDGTRLSIL.

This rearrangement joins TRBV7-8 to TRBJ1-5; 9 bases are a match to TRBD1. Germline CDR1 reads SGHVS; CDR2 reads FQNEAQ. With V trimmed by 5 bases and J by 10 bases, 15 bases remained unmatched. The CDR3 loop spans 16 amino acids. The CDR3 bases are TGTGCCAGCAGCCTACGGACAGGGGAAGGGATCACACCCCAGCATTTT. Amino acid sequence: CASSLRTGEGITPQHF.

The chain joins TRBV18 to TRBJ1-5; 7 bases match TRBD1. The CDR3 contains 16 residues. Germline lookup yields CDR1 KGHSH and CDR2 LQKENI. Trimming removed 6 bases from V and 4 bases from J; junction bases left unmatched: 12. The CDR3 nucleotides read TGTGCCAGCTCTCTGGCGAGCCAGGGGGTAAATCAGCCCCAGCATTTT. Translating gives CASSLASQGVNQPQHF.

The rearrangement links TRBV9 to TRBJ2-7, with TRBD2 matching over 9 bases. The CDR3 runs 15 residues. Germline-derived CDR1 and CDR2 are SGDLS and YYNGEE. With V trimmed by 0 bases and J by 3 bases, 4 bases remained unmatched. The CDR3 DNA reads TGTGCCAGCAGCGTAGGATCTAGCGGGGTCTACGAGCAGTACTTC. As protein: CASSVGSSGVYEQYF.

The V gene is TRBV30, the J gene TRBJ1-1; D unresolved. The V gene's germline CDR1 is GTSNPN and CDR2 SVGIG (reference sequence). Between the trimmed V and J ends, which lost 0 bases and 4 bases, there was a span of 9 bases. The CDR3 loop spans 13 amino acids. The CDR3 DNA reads TGTGCCTGGAGTGTTAGTGGGAGCACTGAAGCTTTCTTT. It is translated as CAWSVSGSTEAFF.

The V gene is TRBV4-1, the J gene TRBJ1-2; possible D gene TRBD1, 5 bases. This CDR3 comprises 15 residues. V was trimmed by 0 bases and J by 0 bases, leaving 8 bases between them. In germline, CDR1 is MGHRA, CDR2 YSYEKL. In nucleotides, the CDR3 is TGCGCCAGCAGCCAAGACAGGGCCTCTAACTATGGCTACACCTTC. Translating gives CASSQDRASNYGYTF.